This T cell receptor beta chain stems from a study of beta chain features in type 1 diabetes (dated by TCRdb to between 2018 and 2020). Regarding the study in general: Patients and healthy donors did not differ in mean age, gender distribution, total cell number or subset yield. Regulatory and stem cell-like memory subsets were obtained from only 8 patients and roughly 8 healthy donors, while naive and central memory subsets were obtained from all 30 or so donors. The study compared TCRB repertoires of sorted circulating CD4+ T cell subsets between recently diagnosed type 1 diabetes patients and matched healthy donors. A total of 85 million to 110 million sorted cells were examined across all samples, and RNA yield correlated strongly with the number of cells per subset.

The entire amount of isolated RNA was reverse transcribed using the High Capacity cDNA Reverse Transcription Kit, so the sequenced TCRB transcripts were expressed ones. Deep immunoSEQ sequencing was applied to naive, central memory and regulatory T cell samples, giving an average of about 3.57 million total reads per sample. After sorted cells were lysed in RLT buffer, RNA was extracted with DNase-treated RNeasy Micro or Mini kits, with the choice depending on cell number. Each cell subset was processed separately to prevent cross-contamination, with patient and healthy donor samples processed together. The immunoSEQ multiplex PCR was used to amplify TCRB sequences from cDNA, generating 87-bp fragments that spanned the CDR3 region. Amplicons were sequenced on the Illumina HiSeq platform. The published analysis was carried out like this. PCR bias was computationally corrected using synthetic template baselines, reads within Hamming distance 2 were collapsed, and singletons that could not be merged were discarded. By aligning reads against IMGT, V, D and J genes, CDR3 length, and insertions or deletions at six rearrangement sites were assigned. Within each subset, clonotype counts were normalized to sorted cell number, and only after that were true diversity and Gini coefficients computed with the tcR R package. The overlap coefficient, calculated on TCRB nucleotide sequences, was used to measure repertoire sharing. As a proxy for the pre-selection repertoire, out-of-frame TCRB sequences from naive cells were analyzed. The table comes from immuneACCESS by way of TCRdb, which keeps in-frame sequences with V and J called. Part of the clones is missing from these tables; in studies checked, under half for an unresolved V gene and the rest for unknown reasons. D and trimming come from the DNA, and the V and J calls and clone size come from that table. In this sample the table shows 630,000 or so clones, around 15% of which occur a single time. The ten most abundant clones make up just under 0.04% of the sample.

CDR1 and CDR2 are drawn from the germline V gene: SGHTA, FQGNSA. V is cut by 2 bases and J by 5 bases, and the space between the germline ends is 18 bases. The cysteine opens and the phenylalanine closes a CDR3 of 16 amino acids. Kept here is only the CDR3 DNA, which spans 48 bases and is read in frame from base 1. About this clone: What antigen it recognizes has not been identified. It has no much larger one-base neighbor in the sample; base qualities were not kept.

Each donor gave one peripheral blood draw, roughly 0.12 L on average, collected into heparinised tubes. Naive, central memory, regulatory and stem cell-like memory CD4+ T cells were sorted on a BD FACSAria II using a panel including CD45RO, CCR7, CD25, CD127, CD95 and CD27. All sorted populations exceeded 95% purity. PBMCs were isolated immediately by Lymphoprep density gradient centrifugation and stained directly without culture. Samples were stained and sorted in pairs, with one healthy donor and one patient per experiment, so that batch effects were minimized. General findings and caveats noted by the study authors: Naive, central memory and regulatory TCRB repertoires appeared to be more alike among patients than among healthy donors. Because cDNA rather than genomic DNA was sequenced, highly expressing activated cells could have been over-represented, although no difference in activation and CD3 levels was found between groups. Shorter templates might be favored by PCR, yet because patient and control samples were amplified and corrected together, any such skew would affect both groups equally. Type 1 diabetes patients showed a moderate but significant shortening of TCRB CDR3 length in all four CD4+ subsets. At VDJ recombination sites, patients with type 1 diabetes made fewer insertions and deleted more nucleotides, a pattern implying thymic rearrangement abnormalities. Only small numbers of individuals were included in the HLA sub-analyses, which left unresolved whether HLA type had any influence on TCRB rearrangement.

This receptor was obtained from a man aged 18 to 35 with type 1 diabetes. The sequenced sample consisted of naive CD4+ T cells from blood. According to the study, the label for this sample's cell subset or site signals: true naive CD4+ T cells. The sequence joins TRBV7-2 to TRBJ2-5; no confident D gene assignment can be made. The CDR3 reads as follows: CASSLSNGLGAETQYF. DNA sequence: TGTGCCAGCAGCTTATCAAATGGTCTGGGTGCGGAGACCCAGTACTTC.